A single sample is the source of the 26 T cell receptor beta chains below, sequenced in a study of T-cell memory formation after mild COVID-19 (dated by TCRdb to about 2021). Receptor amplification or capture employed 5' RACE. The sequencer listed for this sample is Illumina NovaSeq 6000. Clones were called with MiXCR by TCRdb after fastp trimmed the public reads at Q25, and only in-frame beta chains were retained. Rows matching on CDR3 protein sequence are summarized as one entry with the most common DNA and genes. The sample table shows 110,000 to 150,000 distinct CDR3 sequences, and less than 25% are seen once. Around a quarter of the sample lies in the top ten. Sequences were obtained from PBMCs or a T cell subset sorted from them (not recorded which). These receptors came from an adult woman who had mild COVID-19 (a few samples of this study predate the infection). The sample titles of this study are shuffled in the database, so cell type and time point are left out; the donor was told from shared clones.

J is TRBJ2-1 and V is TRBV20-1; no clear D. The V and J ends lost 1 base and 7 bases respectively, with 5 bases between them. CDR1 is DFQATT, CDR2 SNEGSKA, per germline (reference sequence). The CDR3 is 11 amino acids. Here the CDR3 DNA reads TGCAGTGCTAGAGTAGTGAATGAGCAGTTCTTC. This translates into CSARVVNEQFF.

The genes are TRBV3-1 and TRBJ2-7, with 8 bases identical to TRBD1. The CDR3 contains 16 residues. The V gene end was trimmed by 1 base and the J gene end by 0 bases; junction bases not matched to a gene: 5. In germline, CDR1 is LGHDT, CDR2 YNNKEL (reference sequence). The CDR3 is CASSQGQGPGSYEQYF. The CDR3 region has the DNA TGTGCCAGCAGCCAAGGACAGGGGCCGGGCTCCTACGAGCAGTACTTC.

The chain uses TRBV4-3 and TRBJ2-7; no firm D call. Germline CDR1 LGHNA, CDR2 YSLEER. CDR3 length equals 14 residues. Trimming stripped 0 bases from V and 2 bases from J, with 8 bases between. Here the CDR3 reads CASSQDTTAYEQYF. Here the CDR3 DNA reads TGCGCCAGCAGCCAAGACACTACCGCCTACGAGCAGTACTTC.

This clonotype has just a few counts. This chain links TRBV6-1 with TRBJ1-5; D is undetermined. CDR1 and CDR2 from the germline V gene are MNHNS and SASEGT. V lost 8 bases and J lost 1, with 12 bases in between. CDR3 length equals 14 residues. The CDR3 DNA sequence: TGTGCCAGCCTATTGTTGGGAAGCAATCAGCCCCAGCATTTT. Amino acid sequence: CASLLLGSNQPQHF.

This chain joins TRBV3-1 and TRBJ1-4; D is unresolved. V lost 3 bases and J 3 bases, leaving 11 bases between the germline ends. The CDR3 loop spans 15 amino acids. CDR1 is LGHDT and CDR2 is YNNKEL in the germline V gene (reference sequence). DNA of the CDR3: TGTGCCAGCAGCCATGGACGGGATGCTAATGAAAAACTGTTTTTT. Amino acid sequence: CASSHGRDANEKLFF.

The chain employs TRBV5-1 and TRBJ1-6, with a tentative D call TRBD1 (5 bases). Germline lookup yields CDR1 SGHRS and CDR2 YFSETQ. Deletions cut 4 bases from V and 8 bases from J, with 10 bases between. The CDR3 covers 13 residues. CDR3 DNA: TGCGCCAGCAGCGGGGACGGAGATTCACCCCTCCACTTT. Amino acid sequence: CASSGDGDSPLHF.

The CDR3 DNA sequence: TGCGCCAGCAGCCAAGTCAGGACAGGGAGCTACGAGCAGTACTTC. Its protein product is CASSQVRTGSYEQYF. The V and J genes are TRBV4-1 and TRBJ2-7; TRBD1 matches 8 bases. This CDR3 is 15 amino acids long. Trimming took 1 base from V and 3 from J; bases not matched to a gene: 5. Germline V CDR1 and CDR2: MGHRA, YSYEKL.

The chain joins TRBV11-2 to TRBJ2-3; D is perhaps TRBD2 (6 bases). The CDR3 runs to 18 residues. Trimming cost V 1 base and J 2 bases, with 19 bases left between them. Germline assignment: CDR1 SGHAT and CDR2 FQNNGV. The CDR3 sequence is CASSLGPYGGAHTDTQYF. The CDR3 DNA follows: TGTGCCAGCAGCTTAGGTCCTTACGGCGGGGCTCACACAGATACGCAGTATTTT. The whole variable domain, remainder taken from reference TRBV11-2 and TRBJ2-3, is EAGVAQSPRYKIIEKRQSVAFWCNPISGHATLYWYQQILGQGPKLLIQFQNNGVVDDSQLPKDRFSAERLKGVDSTLKIQPAKLEDSAVYLCASSLGPYGGAHTDTQYFGPGTRLTVL.

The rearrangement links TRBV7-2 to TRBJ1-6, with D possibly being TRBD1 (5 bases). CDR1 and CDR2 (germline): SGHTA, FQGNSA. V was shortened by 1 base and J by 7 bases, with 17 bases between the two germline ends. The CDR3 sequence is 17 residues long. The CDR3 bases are TGTGCCAGCAGCTTAGATAGGGCAGGGATGGACAATTCACCCCTCCACTTT. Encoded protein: CASSLDRAGMDNSPLHF.

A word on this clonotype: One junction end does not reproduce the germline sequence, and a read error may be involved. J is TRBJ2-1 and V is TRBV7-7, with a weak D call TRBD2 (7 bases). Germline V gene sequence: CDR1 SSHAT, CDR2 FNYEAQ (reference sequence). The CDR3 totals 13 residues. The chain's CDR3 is CASMAGEGGEQFF. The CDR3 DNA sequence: TGTGCTAGCATGGCGGGAGAAGGGGGTGAGCAGTTCTTC. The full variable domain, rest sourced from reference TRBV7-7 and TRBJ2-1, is GAGVSQSPRYKVTKRGQDVTLRCDPISSHATLYWYQQALGQGPEFLTYFNYEAQPDKSGLPSDRFSAERPEGSISTLTIQRTEQRDSAMYRCASMAGEGGEQFFGPGTRLTVL.

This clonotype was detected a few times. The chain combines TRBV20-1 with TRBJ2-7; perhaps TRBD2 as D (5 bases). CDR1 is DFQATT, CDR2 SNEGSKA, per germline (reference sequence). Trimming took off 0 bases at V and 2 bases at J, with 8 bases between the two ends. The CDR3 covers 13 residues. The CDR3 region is CSAREEGTYEQYF. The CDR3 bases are TGCAGTGCTAGAGAAGAGGGTACCTACGAGCAGTACTTC.

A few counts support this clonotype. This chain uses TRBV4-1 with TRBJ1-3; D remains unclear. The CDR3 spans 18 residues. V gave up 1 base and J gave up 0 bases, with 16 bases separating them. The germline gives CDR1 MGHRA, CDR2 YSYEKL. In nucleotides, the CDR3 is TGCGCCAGCAGCCAAGTAGGGAATATATCTCCCTCTGGAAACACCATATATTTT. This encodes CASSQVGNISPSGNTIYF.

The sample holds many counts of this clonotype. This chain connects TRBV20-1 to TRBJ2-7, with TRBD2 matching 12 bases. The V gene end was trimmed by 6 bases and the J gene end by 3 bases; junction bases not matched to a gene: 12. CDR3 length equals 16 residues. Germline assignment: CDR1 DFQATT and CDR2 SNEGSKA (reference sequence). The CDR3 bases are TGCAGTGCCGTCCCAAGAAAACTAGCGGGGGGCTACGAGCAGTACTTC. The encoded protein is CSAVPRKLAGGYEQYF.

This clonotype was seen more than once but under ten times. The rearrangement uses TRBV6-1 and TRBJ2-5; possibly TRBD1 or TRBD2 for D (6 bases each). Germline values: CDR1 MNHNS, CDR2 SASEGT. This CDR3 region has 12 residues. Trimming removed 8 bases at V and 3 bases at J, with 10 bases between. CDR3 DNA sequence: TGTGCCAGCGAGGGGGGAGAAGAGACCCAGTACTTC. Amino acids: CASEGGEETQYF.

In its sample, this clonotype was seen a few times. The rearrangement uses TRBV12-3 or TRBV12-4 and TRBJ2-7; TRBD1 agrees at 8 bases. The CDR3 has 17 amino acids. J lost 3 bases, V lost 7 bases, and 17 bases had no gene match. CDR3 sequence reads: CASTGGPGGSPGYEQYF. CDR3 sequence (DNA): TGTGCCAGCACAGGGGGTCCAGGGGGCTCCCCCGGCTACGAGCAGTACTTC.

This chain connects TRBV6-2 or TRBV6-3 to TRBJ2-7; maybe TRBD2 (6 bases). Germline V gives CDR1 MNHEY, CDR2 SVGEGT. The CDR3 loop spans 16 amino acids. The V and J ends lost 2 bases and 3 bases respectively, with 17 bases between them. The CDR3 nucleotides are TGTGCCAGCAGTTACGGTGGCGGGGCCGGGAGCTACGAGCAGTACTTC. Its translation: CASSYGGGAGSYEQYF.

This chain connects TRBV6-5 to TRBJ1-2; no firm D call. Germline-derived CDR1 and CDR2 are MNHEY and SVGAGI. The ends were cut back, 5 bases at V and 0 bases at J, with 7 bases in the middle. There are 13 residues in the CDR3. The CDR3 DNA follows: TGTGCCAGCAGTGCAAGGACTAACTATGGCTACACCTTC. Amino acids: CASSARTNYGYTF.

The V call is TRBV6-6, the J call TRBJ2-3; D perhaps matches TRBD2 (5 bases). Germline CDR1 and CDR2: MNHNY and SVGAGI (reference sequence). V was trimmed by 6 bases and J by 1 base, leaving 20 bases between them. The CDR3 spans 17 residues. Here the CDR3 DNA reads TGTGCCAGCAGCTCAGAGGGCCTAGCATTCCGCACAGATACGCAGTATTTT. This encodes CASSSEGLAFRTDTQYF.

CDR3 amino acids: CASSPWDTYSGNTIYF. CDR3 in DNA: TGTGCCAGCAGCCCATGGGACACCTACTCTGGAAACACCATATATTTT. The chain recombines TRBV9 with TRBJ1-3; a possible D gene is TRBD1 (6 bases). V dropped 4 bases and J dropped 0 bases, with 14 bases sitting between them. The CDR3 runs 16 residues. The germline V gene encodes CDR1 SGDLS and CDR2 YYNGEE. The full variable domain, its missing parts supplied by reference TRBV9 and TRBJ1-3, is DSGVTQTPKHLITATGQRVTLRCSPRSGDLSVYWYQQSLDQGLQFLIQYYNGEERAKGNILERFSAQQFPDLHSELNLSSLELGDSALYFCASSPWDTYSGNTIYFGEGSWLTVV.

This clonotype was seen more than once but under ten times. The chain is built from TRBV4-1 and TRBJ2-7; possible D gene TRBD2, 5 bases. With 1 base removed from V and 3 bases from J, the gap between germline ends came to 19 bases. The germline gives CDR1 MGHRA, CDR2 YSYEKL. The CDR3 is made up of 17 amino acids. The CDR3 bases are TGCGCCAGCAGCCAAGGGGAGAGTGCCGGGCTACACTACGAGCAGTACTTC. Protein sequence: CASSQGESAGLHYEQYF.

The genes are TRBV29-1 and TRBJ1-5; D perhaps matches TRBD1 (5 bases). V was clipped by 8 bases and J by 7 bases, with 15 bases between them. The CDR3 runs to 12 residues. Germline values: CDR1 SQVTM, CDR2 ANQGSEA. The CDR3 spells CSPKWGKQPQHF. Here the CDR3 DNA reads TGCAGCCCAAAGTGGGGGAAACAGCCCCAGCATTTT.

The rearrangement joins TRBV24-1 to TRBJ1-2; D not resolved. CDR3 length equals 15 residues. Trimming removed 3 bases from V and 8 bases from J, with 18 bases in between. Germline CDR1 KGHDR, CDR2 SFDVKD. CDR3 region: CATSDLNSVFPGYTF. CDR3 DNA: TGTGCCACCAGTGATCTCAATTCAGTCTTTCCCGGCTACACCTTC.

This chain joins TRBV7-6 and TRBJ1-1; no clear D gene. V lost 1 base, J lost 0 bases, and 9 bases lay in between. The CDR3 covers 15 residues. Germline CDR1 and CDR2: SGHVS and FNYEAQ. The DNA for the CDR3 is TGTGCCAGCAGCTTAGAAAGGGAAATGAACACTGAAGCTTTCTTT. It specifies CASSLEREMNTEAFF.

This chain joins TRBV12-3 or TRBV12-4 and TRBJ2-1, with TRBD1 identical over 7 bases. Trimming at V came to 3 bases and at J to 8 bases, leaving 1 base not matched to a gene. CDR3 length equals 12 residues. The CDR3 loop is CASSFQGDEQFF. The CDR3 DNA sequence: TGTGCCAGCAGTTTCCAGGGGGATGAGCAGTTCTTC.

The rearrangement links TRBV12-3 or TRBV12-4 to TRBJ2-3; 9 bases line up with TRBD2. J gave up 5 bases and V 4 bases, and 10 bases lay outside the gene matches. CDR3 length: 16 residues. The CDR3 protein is CASSSPPGLAKDTQYF. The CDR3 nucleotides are TGTGCCAGCAGTTCGCCTCCCGGACTAGCGAAAGATACGCAGTATTTT.

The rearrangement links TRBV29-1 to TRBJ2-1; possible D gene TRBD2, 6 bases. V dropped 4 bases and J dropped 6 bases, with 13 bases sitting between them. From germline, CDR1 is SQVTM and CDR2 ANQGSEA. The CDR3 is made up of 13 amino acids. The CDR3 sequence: CSVGTRGGNEQFF. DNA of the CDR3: TGCAGCGTTGGAACAAGGGGAGGCAATGAGCAGTTCTTC.